Below, 24 T cell receptor beta chains from the same sample are listed, as sequenced in a study of cytomegalovirus exposure and HLA in healthy donors. Researchers ran the PCR with 60 Vbeta and 13 Jbeta primers. Method: immunoSEQ multiplex PCR; TCRdb's copy keeps in-frame clones and lacks some. Here the sample spans about 110,000 clones, 74% being singletons. Source material: PBMCs. The source of these receptors is a man in his forties or fifties in good health and CMV-seropositive.

This clone has only a few counts. The rearrangement joins TRBV5-1 to TRBJ2-5, with TRBD2 identical over 13 bases. The CDR3 length is 15 residues. Germline assignment: CDR1 SGHRS and CDR2 YFSETQ. After removal of 4 bases from V and 6 bases from J, the junction contained 6 bases not matched to a gene. The CDR3 sequence: CASSPTSGGGKTQYF. CDR3 nucleotides: TGCGCCAGCAGCCCTACTAGCGGGGGGGGGAAGACCCAGTACTTC.

This chain links TRBV2 with TRBJ1-5; 9 nucleotides match TRBD1. The V and J ends lost 2 bases and 8 bases, in that order; junction bases with no gene match: 10. Germline values: CDR1 SNHLY, CDR2 FYNNEI. This CDR3 is 16 amino acids long. The DNA of the CDR3 is TGTGCCAGCAGTGAACCGGGACAGGGCTTGAGGAAGCCCCAGCATTTT. Translated: CASSEPGQGLRKPQHF.

The table lists this clone with a few counts. Other DNA sequences within the sample encode an identical CDR3. The rearrangement joins TRBV5-1 to TRBJ2-7, with 8 bases lining up with TRBD2. Germline V gives CDR1 SGHRS, CDR2 YFSETQ. The CDR3 spans 14 residues. The J segment lost 3 bases and the V segment lost 1 base, leaving 3 bases of the junction unmatched. CDR3 coding DNA: TGCGCCAGCAGCTTGTCGAGCGGGGGCTACGAGCAGTACTTC. Translating gives CASSLSSGGYEQYF.

The CDR3 spells CASSEEFPGAFQETQYF. CDR3 coding DNA: TGTGCCAGCAGTGAAGAGTTCCCAGGGGCTTTTCAAGAGACCCAGTACTTC. The rearrangement joins TRBV6-1 to TRBJ2-5; D is possibly TRBD1 (6 bases). V lost 1 base, J lost 2 bases, and 17 bases lay in between. The CDR3 extends over 17 amino acids. Looked up from germline, CDR1 is MNHNS and CDR2 is SASEGT.

The chain combines TRBV7-3 with TRBJ2-1; TRBD1 is a possible D gene (5 bases). V shed 2 bases and J shed 6 bases, with 8 bases lying between them. The CDR3 has 13 amino acids. Germline loops: CDR1 SGHTA, CDR2 FQGTGA. As DNA, the CDR3 is TGTGCCAGCAGCTTAGCAGGGTCCAATGAGCAGTTCTTC. This sequence encodes CASSLAGSNEQFF.

The rearrangement joins TRBV9 to TRBJ2-3; possible D gene TRBD2, 6 bases. There are 16 residues in the CDR3. The ends were cut back, 0 bases at V and 2 bases at J, with 13 bases in the middle. Per the germline V gene, CDR1 is SGDLS and CDR2 is YYNGEE. The CDR3 is CASSVGSSGHTDTQYF. DNA for the CDR3: TGTGCCAGCAGCGTAGGATCGAGCGGGCACACAGATACGCAGTATTTT. The full variable domain, rest sourced from reference TRBV9 and TRBJ2-3, is DSGVTQTPKHLITATGQRVTLRCSPRSGDLSVYWYQQSLDQGLQFLIQYYNGEERAKGNILERFSAQQFPDLHSELNLSSLELGDSALYFCASSVGSSGHTDTQYFGPGTRLTVL.

This clone was counted a few times. The chain combines TRBV7-2 with TRBJ1-2; the D is unclear. CDR3 length equals 15 residues. Per germline, CDR1 SGHTA and CDR2 FQGNSA. V lost 6 bases and J lost 8, with 22 bases in between. CDR3 nucleotides: TGTGCCAGCAGTTGGAAGACGGGTGATTCGAGGGGCTACACCTTC. This sequence encodes CASSWKTGDSRGYTF.

The chain recombines TRBV7-6 with TRBJ2-1; D gene uncertain. This CDR3 is 13 amino acids long. V lost 2 bases and J 7 bases, leaving 9 bases between the germline ends. Germline V gene lookup returns CDR1 SGHVS and CDR2 FNYEAQ. CDR3 nucleotide sequence: TGTGCCAGCAGCTTACGTCGCGGAAATGAGCAGTTCTTC. As protein: CASSLRRGNEQFF.

This sequence joins TRBV29-1 and TRBJ2-3; the D gene is possibly TRBD2 (6 bases). Trimming removed 7 bases from V and 1 base from J, with 24 bases in between. CDR3 size: 17 residues. The V gene's germline CDR1 is SQVTM and CDR2 ANQGSEA. This CDR3 is CSAGGVGSGGGTDTQYF. For the CDR3, the DNA is TGCAGCGCCGGGGGTGTGGGGAGCGGAGGCGGCACAGATACGCAGTATTTT.

The CDR3: CASSLVTGNYEQYF. In nucleotides, the CDR3 is TGCGCCAGCAGCTTGGTAACAGGGAACTACGAGCAGTACTTC. The chain recombines TRBV5-1 with TRBJ2-7, with D perhaps matching TRBD1 (6 bases). Deletions cut 0 bases from V and 3 bases from J, with 10 bases between. The CDR3 runs to 14 residues. Germline lookup yields CDR1 SGHRS and CDR2 YFSETQ.

The V and J genes are TRBV6-1 and TRBJ1-5; tentative D call: TRBD1 (5 bases). V was clipped by 4 bases and J by 6 bases, with 13 bases between them. The CDR3 runs to 14 residues. Germline values: CDR1 MNHNS, CDR2 SASEGT. CDR3 coding DNA: TGTGCCAGCAGTGGCCGGGGGGGAATTCAGCCCCAGCATTTT. As protein: CASSGRGGIQPQHF.

This clone was recorded once. The chain links TRBV19 to TRBJ2-1, with 8 bases aligning to TRBD2. The junction had 4 bases not matched to a gene; V was cut back by 3 bases and J by 0 bases. Germline V gene sequence: CDR1 LNHDA, CDR2 SQIVND (reference sequence). The CDR3 sequence is 16 residues long. CDR3 nucleotides: TGTGCCAGTAGTATCCTACTAGCGGTCTCCTACAATGAGCAGTTCTTC. Translating it yields CASSILLAVSYNEQFF.

The rearrangement joins TRBV10-3 to TRBJ2-7, with 7 nucleotides matching TRBD2. The CDR3 length is 14 residues. Per the germline V gene, CDR1 is ENHRY and CDR2 is SYGVKD. The V segment lost 6 bases and the J segment 3 bases; nucleotides outside the gene matches: 8. The DNA of the CDR3 is TGTGCCATCAGAGATGGGACGGGAGGCTACGAGCAGTACTTC. Translation gives CAIRDGTGGYEQYF.

The chain recombines TRBV6-1 with TRBJ2-5, with a weak D call TRBD2 (5 bases). This CDR3 has 15 residues. Trimming removed 1 base from V and 6 bases from J, with 15 bases in between. The germline V gene has CDR1 MNHNS and CDR2 SASEGT. The CDR3 DNA sequence: TGTGCCAGCAGTGAAGAGGTACTAGTGGGGAAGACCCAGTACTTC. Amino acid sequence: CASSEEVLVGKTQYF.

This clone appeared a single time. The rearrangement joins TRBV12-5 to TRBJ2-1; no clear D gene. CDR1 is LGHNT and CDR2 is FRNRAP in the germline V gene. The CDR3 covers 14 residues. Trimming left V 1 base short and J 6 bases short, with 10 bases between. This CDR3 is CASGLASTINEQFF. CDR3 sequence (DNA): TGTGCTAGTGGTTTGGCTTCGACAATCAATGAGCAGTTCTTC.

This clone was recorded a few times. The rearrangement uses TRBV5-1 and TRBJ2-5; 8 nucleotides line up with TRBD2. This CDR3 is built from 15 residues. Germline CDR1 is SGHRS and CDR2 is YFSETQ. Trimming cost V 5 bases and J 3 bases; bases outside gene matches: 9. In nucleotides, the CDR3 is TGCGCCAGCAGACCTGGTGGTAGCGGGGAAGAGACCCAGTACTTC. Translation: CASRPGGSGEETQYF.

The V and J genes are TRBV4-1 and TRBJ1-4, with 8 nucleotides matching TRBD1. The CDR3 extends over 14 amino acids. Trimming at V came to 4 bases and at J to 8 bases, leaving 6 bases not matched to a gene. From germline, CDR1 is MGHRA and CDR2 YSYEKL. Here the CDR3 DNA reads TGCGCCAGCAGCCCAGGGGGCCAAGGGGAAAAACTGTTTTTT. Protein product: CASSPGGQGEKLFF.

This clone was seen more than once but under ten times. The conserved final phenylalanine or tryptophan is absent from the CDR3, which likely points to a read error. It is unclear where the CDR3 begins or ends on the DNA, so no DNA is shown, and the CDR3 is as TCRdb lists it. The chain is built from TRBV5-1 and TRBJ1-1. Germline assignment: CDR1 SGHRS and CDR2 YFSETQ. The CDR3 comprises 9 residues, both ends counted. The CDR3 here is CASSCPPVR.

V gene TRBV19 combines with J gene TRBJ1-5, with 10 bases aligning to TRBD1. The CDR3 runs 16 residues. V lost 5 bases, J lost 5 bases, and 9 bases stayed unmatched. Germline assignment: CDR1 LNHDA and CDR2 SQIVND (reference sequence). This chain's CDR3 is CASSETGGASHQPQHF. CDR3 coding DNA: TGTGCCAGTAGTGAGACAGGGGGCGCGTCTCATCAGCCCCAGCATTTT.

The V and J genes are TRBV4-1 and TRBJ2-1; D perhaps matches TRBD2 (6 bases). V shed 4 bases and J shed 1 base, with 11 bases lying between them. This CDR3 has 15 amino acids. CDR1 and CDR2 (germline): MGHRA, YSYEKL. CDR3 sequence: CASSLLGGSYNEQFF. For the CDR3, the DNA is TGCGCCAGCAGCCTCTTGGGGGGATCCTACAATGAGCAGTTCTTC.

V gene TRBV4-1 combines with J gene TRBJ1-5; D not resolved. Germline assignment: CDR1 MGHRA and CDR2 YSYEKL. Trimming cost V 4 bases and J 0 bases, with 10 bases left between them. The CDR3 has 15 amino acids. The CDR3 sequence is CASSLQKNSNQPQHF. The CDR3, as DNA: TGCGCCAGCAGCCTTCAGAAGAATAGCAATCAGCCCCAGCATTTT.

This sequence joins TRBV2 and TRBJ2-5; 10 bases are a match to TRBD2. Germline CDR1 SNHLY, CDR2 FYNNEI. The CDR3 is 14 amino acids. With 7 bases clipped from V and 3 bases from J, the junction kept 5 bases outside the gene matches. The DNA for the CDR3 is TGTGCCAGCACGAGGCTAGCGGGAGAAGAGACCCAGTACTTC. Its protein product is CASTRLAGEETQYF.

The rearrangement links TRBV7-6 to TRBJ1-4, with D maybe TRBD1 (5 bases). Germline CDR1 reads SGHVS; CDR2 reads FNYEAQ. Trimming removed 6 bases from V and 6 bases from J, with 14 bases in between. The CDR3 has 14 amino acids. CDR3 loop: CASRNTGTHEKLFF. The CDR3 nucleotides are TGTGCCAGCAGGAACACAGGTACTCATGAAAAACTGTTTTTT.

The chain joins TRBV6-1 to TRBJ1-1; 10 bases map to TRBD1. Per germline, CDR1 MNHNS and CDR2 SASEGT. Trimming at V came to 5 bases and at J to 5 bases, leaving 8 bases not matched to a gene. This CDR3 comprises 15 residues. CDR3 sequence reads: CASSWDRGRGTEAFF. The CDR3 nucleotides read TGTGCCAGCAGTTGGGACAGGGGAAGAGGAACTGAAGCTTTCTTT.